This is a list of T cell receptor beta chains from one sample in a study of blood T cell repertoires in COVID-19. Profiling relied on immunoSEQ multiplex PCR, and the TCRdb table lists in-frame clones only, not all of them. The sample lists more than 200,000 clones, about nine tenths occurring once. Input material: peripheral blood. The receptors were gathered from a man in his 70s with acute or convalescent COVID-19. Both conserved end residues are part of each CDR3. The order of the fields is J gene, V gene, clone size, D gene, CDR3 DNA, CDR3 protein. A D gene is named only where the DNA matches it firmly. Some rows mark clone size as missing; the rest say once, few, many or name a class of expanded clone.

j_call: TRBJ2-7; v_call: TRBV14; clone_size: NA; d_call: NA; cdr3_nt: TGTGCCAGCAGCCGTTCAGGAATCGAGCAGTACTTC; cdr3_aa: CASSRSGIEQYF
j_call: TRBJ2-3; v_call: TRBV4-1; clone_size: NA; d_call: TRBD2; cdr3_nt: TGCGCCAGCAGCCAAGTCTGGCTAGCGGGAGCTGGTGCAGATACGCAGTATTTT; cdr3_aa: CASSQVWLAGAGADTQYF
j_call: TRBJ2-5; v_call: TRBV5-6; clone_size: NA; d_call: NA; cdr3_nt: TGTGCCAGCAGCTTGGCCCCTCTAAAGTTGGAGACCCAGTACTTC; cdr3_aa: CASSLAPLKLETQYF
j_call: TRBJ1-2; v_call: TRBV2; clone_size: NA; d_call: NA; cdr3_nt: TGTGCCAGCAGTGAACAGGGATTTAACTATGGCTACACCTTC; cdr3_aa: CASSEQGFNYGYTF
j_call: TRBJ2-7; v_call: TRBV10-3; clone_size: NA; d_call: TRBD1; cdr3_nt: TGTGCCATCTCTGGGGCACAGGGGTCCTACGAGCAGTACTTC; cdr3_aa: CAISGAQGSYEQYF
j_call: TRBJ2-7; v_call: TRBV28; clone_size: few; d_call: NA; cdr3_nt: TGTGCCAGCAGGAGCTCCTACGAGCAGTACTTC; cdr3_aa: CASRSSYEQYF
j_call: TRBJ1-1; v_call: TRBV6-5; clone_size: NA; d_call: NA; cdr3_nt: TGTGCCAGCACCCTAAGGGGGGGAACTGAAGCTTTCTTT; cdr3_aa: CASTLRGGTEAFF
j_call: TRBJ2-3; v_call: TRBV10-3; clone_size: once; d_call: TRBD2; cdr3_nt: TGTGCCATCAGTGTTCTAGCGGGGAAAGGAGATACGCAGTATTTT; cdr3_aa: CAISVLAGKGDTQYF
j_call: TRBJ2-2; v_call: TRBV5-4; clone_size: NA; d_call: TRBD1; cdr3_nt: TGTGCCAGCAGCTTAACAGGGGTCAACACCGGGGAGCTGTTTTTT; cdr3_aa: CASSLTGVNTGELFF
j_call: TRBJ1-3; v_call: TRBV18; clone_size: many; d_call: NA; cdr3_nt: TGTGCCAGCTCCGCCGCTCAGGCGAGCTCTGGAAACACCATATATTTT; cdr3_aa: CASSAAQASSGNTIYF
j_call: TRBJ1-3; v_call: TRBV6-5; clone_size: once; d_call: NA; cdr3_nt: TGTGCCAGCAGAAACACGCTCTCTGGAAACACCATATATTTT; cdr3_aa: CASRNTLSGNTIYF
j_call: TRBJ2-5; v_call: TRBV5-1; clone_size: NA; d_call: NA; cdr3_nt: TGCGCCAGCAGCTTGCGGGTAGGGGAACAAGAGACCCAGTACTTC; cdr3_aa: CASSLRVGEQETQYF
j_call: TRBJ2-1; v_call: TRBV3-1/TRBV3-2; clone_size: NA; d_call: TRBD2; cdr3_nt: TGTGCCAGCAGCCCTAGCGGGAGCTCCTACAATGAGCAGTTCTTC; cdr3_aa: CASSPSGSSYNEQFF
j_call: TRBJ2-5; v_call: TRBV19; clone_size: NA; d_call: TRBD1; cdr3_nt: TGTGCCAGTAGTACGGGACAGGGCCGCGAGACCCAGTACTTC; cdr3_aa: CASSTGQGRETQYF
j_call: TRBJ2-2; v_call: TRBV7-2; clone_size: NA; d_call: TRBD1; cdr3_nt: TGTGCCAGCAGCTCGCGACAGGGGGACCATCTCGGGGAGCTGTTTTTT; cdr3_aa: CASSSRQGDHLGELFF
j_call: TRBJ2-1; v_call: TRBV28; clone_size: NA; d_call: TRBD1; cdr3_nt: TGTGCCAGCATTCAAGGGGGCCAGGGGGCCAGAGATGAGCAGTTCTTC; cdr3_aa: CASIQGGQGARDEQFF
j_call: TRBJ1-1; v_call: TRBV10-3; clone_size: NA; d_call: NA; cdr3_nt: TGTGCCATCAGTGACCAGACAGCTAACACTGAAGCTTTCTTT; cdr3_aa: CAISDQTANTEAFF
j_call: TRBJ2-2; v_call: TRBV18; clone_size: few; d_call: TRBD2; cdr3_nt: TGTGCCAGCTTTCCGACTAGCGGGGCCACCGGGGAGCTGTTTTTT; cdr3_aa: CASFPTSGATGELFF
j_call: TRBJ2-6; v_call: TRBV19; clone_size: NA; d_call: NA; cdr3_nt: TGTGCCAGTAGTATTTCCTTCAGGGCTGCAAGCTCTGGGGCCAACGTCCTGACTTTC; cdr3_aa: CASSISFRAASSGANVLTF
j_call: TRBJ1-3; v_call: TRBV9; clone_size: NA; d_call: NA; cdr3_nt: TGTGCCAGCAGCTCACACCAGGGTTCTGGAAACACCATATATTTT; cdr3_aa: CASSSHQGSGNTIYF
j_call: TRBJ1-1; v_call: TRBV10-3; clone_size: NA; d_call: TRBD1; cdr3_nt: TGTGCCATCGGTAGACAGGGGAACACTGAAGCTTTCTTT; cdr3_aa: CAIGRQGNTEAFF
j_call: TRBJ1-4; v_call: TRBV15; clone_size: NA; d_call: NA; cdr3_nt: TGTGCCACCAGCAGAGTCGGGAACCGGGCGTCTGGTGAAAAACTGTTTTTT; cdr3_aa: CATSRVGNRASGEKLFF
j_call: TRBJ2-2; v_call: TRBV4-2; clone_size: NA; d_call: TRBD2; cdr3_nt: TGTGCCAGCAGCCAAGAGGGCGCGGGAGGGCCCGCCGGGGAGCTGTTTTTT; cdr3_aa: CASSQEGAGGPAGELFF
j_call: TRBJ1-5; v_call: TRBV20-1; clone_size: NA; d_call: NA; cdr3_nt: TGCAGTGCTAGTAGTCGGCGACAGTTCCAGCCCCAGCATTTT; cdr3_aa: CSASSRRQFQPQHF
j_call: TRBJ2-7; v_call: TRBV7-8; clone_size: NA; d_call: TRBD2; cdr3_nt: TGTGCCAGCAGCTCCCTAGCGGGAGTCAACGAGCAGTACTTC; cdr3_aa: CASSSLAGVNEQYF
j_call: TRBJ2-7; v_call: TRBV4-1; clone_size: NA; d_call: NA; cdr3_nt: TGCGCCAGCAGCCTACAGGGTAAGGAGCAGTACTTC; cdr3_aa: CASSLQGKEQYF